These T cell receptor beta chains were read from a single sample in a study of blood T cells in healthy people across ages. Each CDR3 protein is one row after TCRdb ran MiXCR on the 5' RACE reads. The table shows 1 million to 1.2 million distinct CDR3 sequences, with about two fifths occurring only once. Sequenced material: blood. These receptors originate from a man aged 18 to 29 in good health. Each CDR3 is given with its conserved first and last residue. The D gene is left open where the match is weak. A clone size is listed for some rows: how often the clone was seen (once, few, many), or a class if it is expanded.

abundance	d_gene	v_gene	j_gene	CDR3aa	CDR3nt
.	TRBD1	TRBV4-3	TRBJ1-1	CASSPGQDREVNTEAFF	TGCGCCAGCAGCCCGGGTCAGGACAGGGAGGTGAACACTGAAGCTTTCTTT
.	.	TRBV25-1	TRBJ1-6	CASSDEFSPLHF	TGTGCCAGCAGTGATGAGTTTTCACCCCTCCACTTT
once	.	TRBV29-1	TRBJ2-5	CSVEGGGPETQYF	TGCAGCGTTGAAGGAGGGGGGCCAGAGACCCAGTACTTC
.	.	TRBV9	TRBJ2-3	CASSPRSETRRATDTQYF	TGTGCCAGCAGCCCCCGTTCCGAGACTAGGAGAGCAACAGATACGCAGTATTTT
.	.	TRBV11-1	TRBJ2-7	CASSPAGLTNEQYF	TGTGCCAGCAGCCCGGCGGGGCTAACTAATGAGCAGTACTTC
.	.	TRBV2	TRBJ1-2	CAIINRTNYGYTF	TGTGCCATAATCAACAGGACTAACTATGGCTACACCTTC
.	TRBD2	TRBV20-1	TRBJ2-7	CSASLRGDLRTYNEQYF	TGCAGTGCTAGTTTGCGGGGGGACTTACGAACCTACAATGAGCAGTACTTC
many	TRBD1	TRBV9	TRBJ2-7	CASSAGQGSSYEQYF	TGTGCCAGCAGCGCGGGACAGGGGAGCTCCTACGAGCAGTACTTC
.	TRBD1	TRBV4-2	TRBJ2-2	CAIPGTGGNGELFF	TGTGCCATTCCCGGGACAGGGGGTAACGGGGAGCTGTTTTTT
.	.	TRBV20-1	TRBJ1-1	CSAQTQVGTEAFF	TGCAGTGCTCAGACCCAAGTGGGAACTGAAGCTTTCTTT
.	.	TRBV7-2	TRBJ2-2	CASSLVMTGTNTGELFF	TGTGCCAGCAGCTTAGTTATGACAGGCACGAACACCGGGGAGCTGTTTTTT
few	.	TRBV20-1	TRBJ2-1	CSARDGSTLRGTDPFF	TGCAGTGCTAGAGATGGGAGCACCTTGAGAGGGACTGATCCGTTCTTC
few	.	TRBV20-1	TRBJ1-4	CSVAATNEKLFF	TGCAGTGTGGCGGCAACTAATGAAAAACTGTTTTTT
.	.	TRBV9	TRBJ2-7	CACSSGGKNYEQYF	TGTGCCTGCAGCAGTGGGGGGAAAAACTACGAGCAGTACTTC
.	TRBD1	TRBV4-3	TRBJ2-2	CASSQSPGGHTGELFF	TGCGCCAGCAGCCAGTCACCAGGGGGCCACACCGGGGAGCTGTTTTTT
.	TRBD1	TRBV7-2	TRBJ2-7	CAGSIRQGSYEQYF	TGTGCCGGCAGCATCCGACAGGGTTCCTACGAGCAGTACTTC
few	.	TRBV13	TRBJ2-1	CASSPDASLAGTYNEQFF	TGTGCCAGCAGCCCGGATGCTTCTCTGGCGGGAACCTACAATGAGCAGTTCTTC
once	.	TRBV28	TRBJ2-5	CASSLVRAQLGETQYF	TGTGCCAGCAGTTTAGTGAGAGCGCAACTTGGGGAGACCCAGTACTTC
.	.	TRBV12-3/TRBV12-4	TRBJ1-5	CASSQQRYSNQPRHF	TGTGCCAGCAGCCAACAGAGATATAGCAATCAGCCCCGGCATTTT
once	.	TRBV6-6	TRBJ1-1	CASSYSGSEGTEAFF	TGTGCCAGCAGTTACTCAGGGTCTGAGGGGACTGAAGCTTTCTTT
.	TRBD2	TRBV4-1	TRBJ2-3	CVSTPWGGRNTDTQYF	TGCGTCAGCACCCCTTGGGGCGGGAGAAACACAGATACGCAGTATTTT
.	.	TRBV20-1	TRBJ2-3	CSATAGLYTDTRYF	TGCAGTGCTACCGCCGGACTTTACACAGATACGCGGTATTTT
.	.	TRBV5-6	TRBJ1-5	CASSWTGSPNNQPQHF	TGTGCCAGCAGCTGGACCGGGTCCCCGAATAATCAGCCCCAGCATTTT
.	TRBD1	TRBV7-2	TRBJ2-7	CASSFDRVISYEQYF	TGTGCCAGCAGCTTCGACAGGGTTATTTCCTACGAGCAGTACTTC
few	TRBD1	TRBV27	TRBJ2-3	CASMRQGSDTQYF	TGTGCCAGCATGAGACAGGGGTCAGATACGCAGTATTTT
few	TRBD2	TRBV11-1	TRBJ2-2	CASSSGGTGELFF	TGTGCCAGCAGCTCGGGGGGAACCGGGGAGCTGTTTTTT
.	.	TRBV7-2	TRBJ2-1	CASSLPTLNEQFF	TGTGCCAGCAGCTTACCTACCCTGAATGAGCAGTTCTTC
.	TRBD2	TRBV9	TRBJ2-1	CASSVEGSGVGEQFF	TGTGCCAGCAGCGTAGAAGGTAGCGGGGTAGGTGAGCAGTTCTTC
.	.	TRBV6-6	TRBJ1-4	CASRTPFRRDEKLFF	TGTGCCAGCAGGACGCCGTTCAGGCGGGATGAAAAACTGTTTTTT
many	.	TRBV18	TRBJ2-7	CASSPEAYEQYF	TGTGCCAGCTCACCTGAAGCTTACGAGCAGTACTTC
few	.	TRBV14	TRBJ2-3	CASSWEDTQYF	TGTGCCAGCAGCTGGGAAGATACGCAGTATTTT
.	TRBD2	TRBV5-4	TRBJ2-5	CASTLRSGLGQETQYF	TGTGCCAGCACTCTTCGATCGGGACTAGGCCAAGAGACCCAGTACTTC
.	.	TRBV27	TRBJ1-4	CASSLRGRAAEKLFF	TGTGCCAGCAGTTTAAGGGGCAGGGCGGCGGAAAAACTGTTTTTT
.	.	TRBV20-1	TRBJ2-3	CSASLGAGALWDTQYF	TGCAGTGCCTCCTTGGGGGCGGGGGCCCTCTGGGATACGCAGTATTTT
few	.	TRBV3-1	TRBJ2-7	CASSQVEGQEQYF	TGTGCCAGCAGCCAAGTGGAAGGGCAAGAGCAGTACTTC
few	.	TRBV7-3	TRBJ2-5	CASSRSWHETQYF	TGTGCCAGCAGCCGTTCTTGGCATGAGACCCAGTACTTC
few	.	TRBV7-2	TRBJ1-2	CASSPILVRGNYGYTF	TGTGCCAGCAGCCCGATTCTAGTCCGGGGAAACTATGGCTACACCTTC
.	.	TRBV7-2	TRBJ2-5	CASSLAFDQLRETQYF	TGTGCCAGCAGCTTAGCCTTTGACCAGCTTCGGGAGACCCAGTACTTC
few	.	TRBV9	TRBJ1-1	CASSVAGDLTEAFF	TGTGCCAGCAGCGTAGCGGGTGACCTCACTGAAGCTTTCTTT
.	.	TRBV4-1	TRBJ1-2	CASSQDVGENYGYTF	TGCGCCAGCAGCCAAGATGTAGGGGAAAACTATGGCTACACCTTC
few	.	TRBV27	TRBJ1-4	CASSLGYREKLFF	TGTGCCAGCAGTTTGGGTTATCGGGAAAAACTGTTTTTT